The clone carrying this TCR beta chain was detected many times. Its antigen is currently unknown. These data are taken from a study of response to subunit inactivated influenza vaccine. Study-level results: Authors suggested each seasonal flu vaccination may recruit only limited numbers of new T cells.

The CDR3 has 16 residues. V lost 7 bases to trimming and J lost 7 bases, with 24 bases between them. Germline-derived CDR1 and CDR2 are SEHNR and FQNEAQ (reference sequence). Using its own MiXCR run on the RT-PCR reads, TCRdb lists one record per CDR3 protein. The sample includes fewer than 250,000 distinct CDR3 sequences, about an eighth of them seen just once. This receptor was identified in a man aged 45 to 65 who received an inactivated influenza vaccine. The chain is built from TRBV7-9 and TRBJ2-3; D remains unclear. Sequenced here: CD8+ T cells sorted from PBMCs, sampled roughly 5 days after vaccination. In DNA, the CDR3 is TGTGCCAGCATCCCAAATCGCTGGGGATCTGGGAATACGCAGTATTTT. Encoded protein: CASIPNRWGSGNTQYF.